Presented here are 4 T cell receptor beta chains from one specimen sequenced in a study of blood T cells in healthy people across ages. Using a J-beta primer mix together with a sample-barcoded 5' primer, a second PCR was run for roughly 7 to 12 cycles. TCRdb ran MiXCR on the 5' RACE reads and lists one entry per CDR3 protein. There are around 2 million distinct CDR3 sequences in the sample; roughly two fifths occur only once, and roughly 23% lies in the top ten. The sequenced sample was blood. The receptors stem from a human donor in good health.

This chain connects TRBV7-3 to TRBJ2-1; D gene ambiguous. CDR1 and CDR2 (germline): SGHTA, FQGTGA. The CDR3 contains 13 residues. V was cut by 5 bases and J by 7 bases, with 12 bases left in between. CDR3 coding DNA: TGTGCCAGCAGCCCAGGCTGGTCAAATGAGCAGTTCTTC. The encoded protein is CASSPGWSNEQFF.

This clonotype was seen repeatedly, ten times or more. The chain links TRBV29-1 to TRBJ2-3; a possible D gene is TRBD2 (5 bases). Deletions cut 7 bases from V and 2 bases from J, with 13 bases between. Germline loops: CDR1 SQVTM, CDR2 ANQGSEA. The CDR3 is 13 residues long. The CDR3 nucleotides are TGCAGCGGTGAGGGAACATACACAGATACGCAGTATTTT. Translated: CSGEGTYTDTQYF.

This clonotype was seen a handful of times. This chain joins TRBV20-1 and TRBJ2-1; D is perhaps TRBD2 (6 bases). Germline V gene sequence: CDR1 DFQATT, CDR2 SNEGSKA (reference sequence). V lost 4 bases to trimming and J lost 5 bases, with 15 bases between them. This CDR3 is 14 amino acids long. The CDR3 loop is CSAKGGWEDNEQFF. Written as DNA, the CDR3 is TGCAGTGCTAAGGGTGGTTGGGAGGACAATGAGCAGTTCTTC.

This clonotype occurred a few times. This chain connects TRBV6-5 to TRBJ2-3; TRBD1 or TRBD2 may be the D gene (5 bases each). This CDR3 spans 13 amino acids. Germline V gene sequence: CDR1 MNHEY, CDR2 SVGAGI. Trimming removed 6 bases from V and 2 bases from J, with 9 bases in between. The CDR3 sequence is CASRSGTTDTQYF. The CDR3 nucleotides are TGTGCCAGCAGATCCGGGACCACAGATACGCAGTATTTT.